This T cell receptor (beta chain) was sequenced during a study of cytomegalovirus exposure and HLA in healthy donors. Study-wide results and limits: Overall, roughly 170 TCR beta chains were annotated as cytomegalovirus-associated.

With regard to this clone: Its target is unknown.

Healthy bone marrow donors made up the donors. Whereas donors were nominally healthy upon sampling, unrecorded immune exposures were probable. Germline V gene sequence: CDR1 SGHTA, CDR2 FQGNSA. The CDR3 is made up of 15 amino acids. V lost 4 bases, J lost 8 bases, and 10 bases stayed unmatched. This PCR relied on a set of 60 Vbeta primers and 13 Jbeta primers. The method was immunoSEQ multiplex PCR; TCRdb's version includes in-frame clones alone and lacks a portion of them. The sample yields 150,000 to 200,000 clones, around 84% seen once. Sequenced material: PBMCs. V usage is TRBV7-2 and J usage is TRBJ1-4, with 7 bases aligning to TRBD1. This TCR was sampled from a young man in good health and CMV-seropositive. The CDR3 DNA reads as TGTGCCAGCAGCTCCCGACAGGGTGTTGGCGAAAAACTGTTTTTT. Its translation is CASSSRQGVGEKLFF.